The rows below give T cell receptor beta chains drawn from one sample of a study of blood T cell repertoires in COVID-19. TCRdb keeps only in-frame clones here, not all; method: immunoSEQ multiplex PCR. The sample includes around 340,000 clones, roughly 87% of them seen just once. Sample: peripheral blood. The receptors originated from a woman aged 60 to 75 with COVID-19, enrolled during active disease. Both conserved end residues are part of each CDR3. A D gene is named only where the DNA matches it firmly. Clone sizes are given selectively: once, few, many, or a class where the clone is expanded.

D	size	V	J	DNA	CDR3
.	.	TRBV7-9	TRBJ1-4	TGTGCCAGCAGCTTAGTTGCGGCGGAACAACTGTTTTTT	CASSLVAAEQLFF
TRBD1	.	TRBV2	TRBJ1-5	TGTGCCAGCAGTGACAGGGGGGAGAGGCCCCAGCATTTT	CASSDRGERPQHF
.	.	TRBV5-1	TRBJ1-1	TGCGCCAGCAGCAGAGGGAACACTGAAGCTTTCTTT	CASSRGNTEAFF
.	.	TRBV29-1	TRBJ2-7	TGCAGCGCCGTTGTGAGCTCCTACGAGCAGTACTTC	CSAVVSSYEQYF
TRBD1	.	TRBV14	TRBJ1-1	TGTGCCAGCAGCCGGACAGGGGCTATGAACACTGAAGCTTTCTTT	CASSRTGAMNTEAFF
TRBD1	few	TRBV19	TRBJ2-7	TGTGCCAGTAGTGGGACAGGGGGCCCCTACGAGCAGTACTTC	CASSGTGGPYEQYF
.	.	TRBV28	TRBJ1-2	TGTGCCAGCAGTCAACCACTTAACTATGGCTACACCTTC	CASSQPLNYGYTF
TRBD2	.	TRBV5-4	TRBJ2-2	TGTGCCAGCAGCTCCGGGCTAGCGGGGGCGAACACCGGGGAGCTGTTTTTT	CASSSGLAGANTGELFF
.	.	TRBV11-2	TRBJ2-3	TGTGCCAGCAGCTTACTCGGGGAACTAGGAACAGATACGCAGTATTTT	CASSLLGELGTDTQYF
.	.	TRBV25-1	TRBJ1-1	TGTGCCAGCAGATCGGGGGGGAACACTGAAGCTTTCTTT	CASRSGGNTEAFF
.	.	TRBV7-2	TRBJ1-1	TGTGCCAGCAGCCTGCTGAGGGAAACTGAAGCTTTCTTT	CASSLLRETEAFF
.	.	TRBV5-1	TRBJ2-1	TGCGCCAGCAGCTTACAGGGAATCAACAATGAGCAGTTCTTC	CASSLQGINNEQFF
.	.	TRBV30	TRBJ2-5	TGTGCCTGGAGGCAATCAACGCTCAGGGCCACGGGGACCCAGTACTTC	CAWRQSTLRATGTQYF
.	once	TRBV7-9	TRBJ2-7	TGTGCCAGCACCAAAAGGGGGACACCTCCCTACGAGCAGTACTTC	CASTKRGTPPYEQYF
.	.	TRBV28	TRBJ1-3	TGTGCCAGCAGCGCACAGGGCTCTGGAAACACCATATATTTT	CASSAQGSGNTIYF
TRBD1	.	TRBV14	TRBJ1-2	TGTGCCAGCAGCCCCTTGGGACAGGGACTTGATGGCTACACCTTC	CASSPLGQGLDGYTF
.	.	TRBV5-4	TRBJ1-1	TGTGCCAGCAGCTTGGCAGGGGTAAGGACTGAAGCTTTCTTT	CASSLAGVRTEAFF
.	.	TRBV7-2	TRBJ1-5	TGTGCCAGCAGAGTAGCGTCCGGTCAGCCCCAGCATTTT	CASRVASGQPQHF
.	few	TRBV24-1	TRBJ1-5	TGTGCCACCAGTGATTCGTCGACGGCGGGACAGCCCCAGCATTTT	CATSDSSTAGQPQHF
TRBD1	.	TRBV29-1	TRBJ1-2	TGCAGCTTTTGGACAGGACCCTATGGCTACACCTTC	CSFWTGPYGYTF
.	.	TRBV9	TRBJ1-2	TGTGCCAGCAGCGTTGGGACACAGGGTACCTATGGCTACACCTTC	CASSVGTQGTYGYTF
.	.	TRBV5-1	TRBJ1-1	TGCGCCAGCAGAGTATGGGGGGGAGCTGAAGCTTTCTTT	CASRVWGGAEAFF
TRBD1	.	TRBV7-8	TRBJ1-1	TGTGCCAGCAGCCATAGTTCAGGGGGCGCGGGGATGAACACTGAAGCTTTCTTT	CASSHSSGGAGMNTEAFF
.	.	TRBV19	TRBJ1-5	TGTGCCAGTAGTACCCTCGCCCACTATAGCAATCAGCCCCAGCATTTT	CASSTLAHYSNQPQHF
TRBD1	.	TRBV2	TRBJ1-2	TGTGCCAGCAGTGGATCAGGGGGAGGCTACACCTTC	CASSGSGGGYTF
.	.	TRBV12-3/TRBV12-4	TRBJ2-7	TGTGCCAGCAGGGTCAGGGGCGGATACGAGCAGTACTTC	CASRVRGGYEQYF
TRBD1	.	TRBV5-4	TRBJ2-3	TGTGCCAGCAGCTTAGGGGGCCCCACAGATACGCAGTATTTT	CASSLGGPTDTQYF
.	.	TRBV19	TRBJ1-2	TGTGCCAGTAGATCCCAGGGATCCTATGGCTACACCTTC	CASRSQGSYGYTF
.	.	TRBV12-3/TRBV12-4	TRBJ2-5	TGTGCCAGCAGTTCCGGGGAGACCCAGTACTTC	CASSSGETQYF
.	.	TRBV7-9	TRBJ1-2	TGTGCCAGCAGCTTAGTGAGCAGCCTCGGGGGCTACACCTTC	CASSLVSSLGGYTF
TRBD1	.	TRBV6-5	TRBJ1-6	TGTGCCAGCAGTTACCCCGGACAGGGCACCTTT	CASSYPGQGTF
.	.	TRBV5-1	TRBJ2-7	TGCGCCAGCAGCTTGGTCAGCGGCGAGCAGTACTTC	CASSLVSGEQYF
.	.	TRBV25-1	TRBJ1-4	TGTGCCAGCAGTGGGGGCATGGGGGCCGAAAAACTGTTTTTT	CASSGGMGAEKLFF
TRBD2	.	TRBV3-1/TRBV3-2	TRBJ2-5	TGTGCCAGCAGCCGCCAGACGCGGGGGGGTGCTAGGGAGACCCAGTACTTC	CASSRQTRGGARETQYF
.	.	TRBV4-1	TRBJ2-2	TGCGCCAGCAGGGACGGCGGGCGGAACACCGGGGAGCTGTTTTTT	CASRDGGRNTGELFF
.	.	TRBV7-9	TRBJ1-2	TGTGCCAGCAGCTTAGGCAGGCCCACCACCTTC	CASSLGRPTTF
.	.	TRBV5-6	TRBJ1-1	TGTGCCAGCAGCTCCTTGGGCAGGGCAAGCGCTGAAGCTTTCTTT	CASSSLGRASAEAFF
TRBD1	.	TRBV4-1	TRBJ1-1	TGCGCCAGCAGCGGGGGGCGGGGACAGGGAGGCACTGAAGCTTTCTTT	CASSGGRGQGGTEAFF
.	.	TRBV4-2	TRBJ1-2	TGTGCCAGCAGCCAAGCGGCGGGGTCGCGCTATGGCTACACCTTC	CASSQAAGSRYGYTF
TRBD2	.	TRBV5-1	TRBJ2-5	TGCGCCAGCAGCCCGACCGGGACTAGCGGGGGACCCCCAGAGACCCAGTACTTC	CASSPTGTSGGPPETQYF
.	once	TRBV30	TRBJ1-4	TGTGCCTGGAATGTGGGGGCCGGTGAAAAACTGTTTTTT	CAWNVGAGEKLFF
TRBD1	.	TRBV19	TRBJ1-2	TGTGCCAGTAATGGAGGGGACAGGGAAAACTATGGCTACACCTTC	CASNGGDRENYGYTF
TRBD2	.	TRBV7-8	TRBJ2-7	TGTGCCAGCAGCTTAGGGGGACTAGCGGGGCTTACCTACGAGCAGTACTTC	CASSLGGLAGLTYEQYF
TRBD1	once	TRBV4-1	TRBJ2-7	TGCGCCAGCAGCCAGGTTAAGGGGACAGATAACGAGCAGTACTTC	CASSQVKGTDNEQYF
.	.	TRBV11-2	TRBJ1-1	TGTGCCAGCAGCCAAGACAGCACTGAAGCTTTCTTT	CASSQDSTEAFF
TRBD1	.	TRBV7-3	TRBJ1-2	TGTGCCAGCAGCTCGACAGGGGGATATGGCTACACCTTC	CASSSTGGYGYTF
TRBD1	few	TRBV6-5	TRBJ1-1	TGTGCCAGCAGATCCCCAGGGGGCCTTGGGACTTTCTTT	CASRSPGGLGTFF
.	.	TRBV19	TRBJ2-2	TGTGCCAGTAGTATAAGCAGGGGCCGGAACAGTATGTTTTTT	CASSISRGRNSMFF